The entry below gives a single T cell receptor beta chain sequence along with its context. Its antigen is currently unknown. This record belongs to a study of T cells after yellow fever vaccination. At the level of the study: Fractions containing few cells were prepared with SMART-Seq v4 Ultra Low Input. The study, taken as a whole, reports: Abundant clonotypes from the bulk population could contaminate FACS-sorted repertoires. Compared with primary, the secondary response was weaker and peaked at day 5, not 15.

MiXCR was run by TCRdb on the 5' RACE reads, yielding one entry per CDR3 protein. The sample has approximately 550,000 distinct CDR3 sequences; about 19% are singletons. J lost 5 bases, V lost 8 bases, and 6 bases had no gene match. Germline CDR1 and CDR2: SGHTA and FQGNSA. This CDR3 region has 13 residues. This sequence originates from a man younger than 40 who received the YFV17D yellow fever vaccine. V usage is TRBV7-2 and J usage is TRBJ2-3, with 8 bases lining up with TRBD1. Sequencing was performed on PBMCs, taken 15 days after the yellow fever booster vaccination. CDR3: CASLQGVRDTQYF. The CDR3 DNA follows: TGTGCCAGCTTACAGGGGGTTAGAGATACGCAGTATTTT.